This T cell receptor (beta chain) was profiled in a study of cytomegalovirus exposure and HLA in healthy donors. PCR used 60 Vbeta primers and 13 Jbeta primers. TCRdb keeps only in-frame clones here, not all; method: immunoSEQ multiplex PCR. The sample consists of 98,000 or so clones, roughly 76% of them appearing once. The length of the CDR3 is 16 residues. V dropped 6 bases and J dropped 6; count of bases not matched to a gene: 16. Germline V gene data show CDR1 as SGHVS and CDR2 as FQNEAQ. The chain has TRBV7-8 and TRBJ2-5; 7 bases are a match to TRBD2. The TCR was taken from a middle-aged man in good health and CMV-seronegative. Material for sequencing was PBMCs. The CDR3 DNA sequence: TGTGCCAGCAGTATGGTGGGGGGGAGGGCCAGAAAGACCCAGTACTTC. It codes for CASSMVGGRARKTQYF.